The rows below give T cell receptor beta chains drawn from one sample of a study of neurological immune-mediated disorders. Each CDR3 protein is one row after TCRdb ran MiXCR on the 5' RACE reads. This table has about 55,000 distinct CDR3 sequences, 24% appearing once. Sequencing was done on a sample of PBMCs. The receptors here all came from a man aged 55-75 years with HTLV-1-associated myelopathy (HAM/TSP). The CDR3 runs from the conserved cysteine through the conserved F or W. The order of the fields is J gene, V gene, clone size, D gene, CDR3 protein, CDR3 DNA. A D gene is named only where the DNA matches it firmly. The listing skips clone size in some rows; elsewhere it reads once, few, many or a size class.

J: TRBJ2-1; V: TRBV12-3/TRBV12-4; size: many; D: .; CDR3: CASNSDKNNEQFF; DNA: TGTGCCAGCAACTCCGACAAGAACAATGAGCAGTTCTTC
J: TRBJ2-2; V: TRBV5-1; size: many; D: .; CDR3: CASSVGHPTGELFF; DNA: TGCGCCAGCAGCGTGGGACACCCCACCGGGGAGCTGTTTTTT
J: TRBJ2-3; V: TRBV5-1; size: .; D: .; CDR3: CASSFGETSTDTQYF; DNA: TGCGCCAGCAGCTTCGGAGAAACTAGCACAGATACGCAGTATTTT
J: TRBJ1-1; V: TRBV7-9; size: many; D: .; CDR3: CASSFSSELAFF; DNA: TGTGCCAGCAGCTTCAGCAGCGAGTTAGCTTTCTTT
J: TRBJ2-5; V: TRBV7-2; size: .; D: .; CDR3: CASSFVSWETQYF; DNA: TGTGCCAGCAGCTTTGTATCCTGGGAGACCCAGTACTTC
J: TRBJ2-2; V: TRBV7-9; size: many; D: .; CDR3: CASSLPRRNTGELFF; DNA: TGTGCCAGCAGCTTACCCAGAAGGAACACCGGGGAGCTGTTTTTT
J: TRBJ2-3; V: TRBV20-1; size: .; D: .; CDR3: CSASQNTQYF; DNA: TGCAGTGCTAGTCAAAATACGCAGTATTTT
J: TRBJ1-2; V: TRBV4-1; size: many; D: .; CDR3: CASTSWEGADYGYTF; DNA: TGCGCCAGCACTTCCTGGGAGGGTGCTGACTATGGCTACACCTTC
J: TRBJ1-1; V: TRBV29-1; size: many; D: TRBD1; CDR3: CSVHFGTVNTEAFF; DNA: TGCAGCGTTCACTTTGGGACAGTGAACACTGAAGCTTTCTTT
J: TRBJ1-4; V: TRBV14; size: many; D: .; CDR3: CASSPFVGRDEKLFF; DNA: TGTGCCAGCAGCCCGTTTGTGGGGAGGGATGAAAAACTGTTTTTT
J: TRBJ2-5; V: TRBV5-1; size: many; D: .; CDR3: CASSPGQGVQETQYF; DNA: TGCGCCAGCAGCCCGGGACAAGGGGTCCAAGAGACCCAGTACTTC
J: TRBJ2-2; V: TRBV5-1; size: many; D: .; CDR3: CASSLWRAVNAGELFF; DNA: TGCGCCAGCAGCTTGTGGCGGGCGGTGAACGCCGGGGAGCTGTTTTTT
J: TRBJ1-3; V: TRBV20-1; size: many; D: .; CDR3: CSAITGSPGGNTIYF; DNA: TGCAGTGCCATTACGGGATCCCCAGGGGGAAACACCATATATTTT
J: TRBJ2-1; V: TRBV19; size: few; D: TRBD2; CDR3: CASSIVGPAAGGKYEQFF; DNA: TGTGCCAGTAGTATAGTGGGGCCCGCAGCGGGAGGCAAATATGAGCAGTTCTTC
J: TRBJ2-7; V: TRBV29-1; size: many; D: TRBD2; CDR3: CSVSSGGGSYEQYF; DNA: TGCAGCGTTAGTAGCGGGGGCGGCTCCTACGAGCAGTACTTC
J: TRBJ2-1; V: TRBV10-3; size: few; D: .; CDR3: CAISESPNNEQFF; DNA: TGTGCCATCAGTGAGTCCCCTAACAATGAGCAGTTCTTC
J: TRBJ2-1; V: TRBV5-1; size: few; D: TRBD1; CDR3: CASSLAQGAYNEQFF; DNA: TGCGCCAGCAGCTTGGCACAGGGGGCTTACAATGAGCAGTTCTTC
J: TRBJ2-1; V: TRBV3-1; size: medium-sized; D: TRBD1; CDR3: CASSSRDRYNEQFF; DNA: TGTGCCAGCAGCTCCCGGGACAGATACAATGAGCAGTTCTTC
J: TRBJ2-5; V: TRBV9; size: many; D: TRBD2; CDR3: CASSAGLAGGEETQYF; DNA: TGTGCCAGCAGCGCGGGACTAGCGGGAGGGGAAGAGACCCAGTACTTC
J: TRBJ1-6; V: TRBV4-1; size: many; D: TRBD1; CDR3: CASKGAGNSPLHF; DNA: TGCGCCAGCAAGGGGGCAGGGAATTCACCCCTCCACTTT
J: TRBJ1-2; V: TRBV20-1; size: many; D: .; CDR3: CSASDKGLNYGYTF; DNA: TGCAGTGCTTCTGATAAGGGGTTGAACTATGGCTACACCTTC
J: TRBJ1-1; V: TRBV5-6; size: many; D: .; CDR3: CASSLVGARAFF; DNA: TGTGCCAGCAGCTTGGTGGGGGCGAGAGCTTTCTTT
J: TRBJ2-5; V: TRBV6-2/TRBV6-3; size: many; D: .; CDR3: CASSYEVGETQYF; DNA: TGTGCCAGCAGTTACGAGGTGGGAGAGACCCAGTACTTC
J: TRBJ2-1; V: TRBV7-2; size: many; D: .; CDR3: CASSLATTKSSYNEQFF; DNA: TGTGCCAGCAGCTTAGCTACGACGAAAAGCTCCTACAATGAGCAGTTCTTC
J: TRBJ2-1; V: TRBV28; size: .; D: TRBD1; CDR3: CASSSPYRGPDNEQFF; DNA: TGTGCCAGCAGTTCCCCATACAGGGGGCCTGACAATGAGCAGTTCTTC
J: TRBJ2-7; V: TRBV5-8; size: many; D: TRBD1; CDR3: CASSPGTGVIYEQYF; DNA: TGTGCCAGCAGCCCCGGGACAGGGGTCATCTACGAGCAGTACTTC
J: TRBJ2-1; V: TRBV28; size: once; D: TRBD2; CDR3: CASTGASGKINEQFF; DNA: TGTGCCAGCACCGGGGCTAGCGGGAAAATAAATGAGCAGTTCTTC
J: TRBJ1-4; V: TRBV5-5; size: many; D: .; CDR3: CASSTQGNEKLFF; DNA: TGTGCCAGCAGCACACAGGGAAATGAAAAACTGTTTTTT
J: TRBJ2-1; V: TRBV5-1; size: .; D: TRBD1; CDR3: CASRPPGTGISVEQFF; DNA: TGCGCCAGCAGGCCCCCGGGGACAGGGATTTCGGTAGAGCAGTTCTTC
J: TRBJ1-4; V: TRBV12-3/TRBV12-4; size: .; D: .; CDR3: CASSLGDLWEVFF; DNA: TGTGCCAGCAGTTTAGGCGACTTATGGGAGGTGTTTTTT
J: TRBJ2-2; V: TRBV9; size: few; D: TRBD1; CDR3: CASSEAGQANTGELFF; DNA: TGTGCCAGCAGCGAGGCGGGACAGGCGAACACCGGGGAGCTGTTTTTT
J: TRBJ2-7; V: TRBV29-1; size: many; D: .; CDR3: CSAGGYPYEQYF; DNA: TGCAGCGCCGGGGGCTACCCCTACGAGCAGTACTTC
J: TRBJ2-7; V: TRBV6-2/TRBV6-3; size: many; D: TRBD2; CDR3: CASSQNLAGYEQYF; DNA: TGTGCCAGCAGCCAAAATCTAGCGGGCTACGAGCAGTACTTC
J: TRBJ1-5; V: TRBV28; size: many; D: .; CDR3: CASSLTGYSNQPQHF; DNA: TGTGCCAGCAGTTTGACCGGTTATAGCAATCAGCCCCAGCATTTT
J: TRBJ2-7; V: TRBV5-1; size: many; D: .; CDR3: CASSPSELGEQYF; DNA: TGCGCCAGCAGCCCCTCGGAGCTGGGGGAGCAGTACTTC
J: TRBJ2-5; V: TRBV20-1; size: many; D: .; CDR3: CSLWKETQYF; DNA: TGCAGCCTTTGGAAGGAGACCCAGTACTTC
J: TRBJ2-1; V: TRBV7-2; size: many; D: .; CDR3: CASSLDGLNLNEQFF; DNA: TGTGCCAGCAGCTTAGATGGACTAAACCTTAATGAGCAGTTCTTC
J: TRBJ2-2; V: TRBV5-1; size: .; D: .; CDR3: CASSLEGAVRTGELFF; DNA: TGCGCCAGCAGCTTGGAGGGCGCAGTGAGGACCGGGGAGCTGTTTTTT
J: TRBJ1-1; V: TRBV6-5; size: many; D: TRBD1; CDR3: CASRTSGGRMNTEAFF; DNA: TGTGCCAGCAGGACGTCAGGGGGCCGTATGAACACTGAAGCTTTCTTT
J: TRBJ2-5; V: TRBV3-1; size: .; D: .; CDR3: CASSQDQQTQYF; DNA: TGTGCCAGCAGCCAAGACCAGCAGACCCAGTACTTC
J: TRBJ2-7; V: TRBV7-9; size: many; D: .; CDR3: CASSSTQEKYF; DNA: TGTGCCAGCAGCTCTACACAGGAGAAGTACTTC
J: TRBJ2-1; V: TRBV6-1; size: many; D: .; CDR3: CASSPLHYTGQFF; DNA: TGTGCCAGCAGCCCGCTCCACTACACCGGGCAGTTCTTC
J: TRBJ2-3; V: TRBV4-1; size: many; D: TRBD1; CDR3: CASSQGRTGESTDTQYF; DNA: TGCGCCAGCAGCCAAGGCCGGACAGGGGAGAGCACAGATACGCAGTATTTT
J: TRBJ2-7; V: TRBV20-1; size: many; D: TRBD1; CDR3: CSAPERGRVREQYF; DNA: TGCAGTGCTCCCGAAAGGGGGCGAGTCCGCGAGCAGTACTTC
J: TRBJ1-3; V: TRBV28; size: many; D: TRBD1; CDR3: CASSERTGRNTIYF; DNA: TGTGCCAGCAGTGAGAGGACAGGGCGAAACACCATATATTTT
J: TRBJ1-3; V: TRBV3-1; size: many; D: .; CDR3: CASSQTLGGTGNTIYF; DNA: TGTGCCAGCAGCCAGACGCTGGGGGGAACTGGAAACACCATATATTTT
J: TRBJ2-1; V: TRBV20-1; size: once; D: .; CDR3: CSASLSGGGEQFF; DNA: TGCAGTGCTAGCTTAAGCGGAGGGGGTGAGCAGTTCTTC
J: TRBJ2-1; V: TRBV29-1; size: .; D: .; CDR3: CSVGRMPNEQFF; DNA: TGCAGCGTTGGAAGAATGCCCAATGAGCAGTTCTTC
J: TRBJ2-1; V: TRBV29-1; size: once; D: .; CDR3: CSVYFLAGGEQFF; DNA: TGCAGCGTTTATTTCCTAGCAGGTGGTGAGCAGTTCTTC
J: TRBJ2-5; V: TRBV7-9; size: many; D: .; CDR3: CASSSSWESEGETQYF; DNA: TGTGCCAGCAGCTCCTCATGGGAATCCGAGGGAGAGACCCAGTACTTC
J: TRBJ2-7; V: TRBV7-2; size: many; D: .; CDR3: CASSSSGFKEQYF; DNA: TGTGCCAGCAGCTCCTCGGGTTTTAAGGAGCAGTACTTC
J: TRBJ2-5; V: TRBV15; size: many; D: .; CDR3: CATSRRGTLRETQYF; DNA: TGTGCCACCAGCAGGCGCGGGACTCTCAGGGAGACCCAGTACTTC
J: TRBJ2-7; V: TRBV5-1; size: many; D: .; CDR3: CASSPEGRLSYEQYF; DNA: TGCGCCAGCAGCCCGGAGGGACGGTTATCCTACGAGCAGTACTTC
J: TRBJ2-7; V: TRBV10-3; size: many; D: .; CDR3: CAISGTDSYEQYF; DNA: TGTGCCATCAGTGGGACAGACTCCTACGAGCAGTACTTC
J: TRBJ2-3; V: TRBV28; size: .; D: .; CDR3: CASSLYIVGVGTDTQYF; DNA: TGTGCCAGCAGTTTATATATCGTGGGCGTCGGCACAGATACGCAGTATTTT
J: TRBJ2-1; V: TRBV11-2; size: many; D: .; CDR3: CASSLTSNNEQFF; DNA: TGTGCCAGCAGCCTTACTAGTAACAATGAGCAGTTCTTC
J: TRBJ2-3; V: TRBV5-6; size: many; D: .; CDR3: CASSLVALKSGTDTQYF; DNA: TGTGCCAGCAGCTTGGTTGCCCTTAAGAGTGGCACAGATACGCAGTATTTT